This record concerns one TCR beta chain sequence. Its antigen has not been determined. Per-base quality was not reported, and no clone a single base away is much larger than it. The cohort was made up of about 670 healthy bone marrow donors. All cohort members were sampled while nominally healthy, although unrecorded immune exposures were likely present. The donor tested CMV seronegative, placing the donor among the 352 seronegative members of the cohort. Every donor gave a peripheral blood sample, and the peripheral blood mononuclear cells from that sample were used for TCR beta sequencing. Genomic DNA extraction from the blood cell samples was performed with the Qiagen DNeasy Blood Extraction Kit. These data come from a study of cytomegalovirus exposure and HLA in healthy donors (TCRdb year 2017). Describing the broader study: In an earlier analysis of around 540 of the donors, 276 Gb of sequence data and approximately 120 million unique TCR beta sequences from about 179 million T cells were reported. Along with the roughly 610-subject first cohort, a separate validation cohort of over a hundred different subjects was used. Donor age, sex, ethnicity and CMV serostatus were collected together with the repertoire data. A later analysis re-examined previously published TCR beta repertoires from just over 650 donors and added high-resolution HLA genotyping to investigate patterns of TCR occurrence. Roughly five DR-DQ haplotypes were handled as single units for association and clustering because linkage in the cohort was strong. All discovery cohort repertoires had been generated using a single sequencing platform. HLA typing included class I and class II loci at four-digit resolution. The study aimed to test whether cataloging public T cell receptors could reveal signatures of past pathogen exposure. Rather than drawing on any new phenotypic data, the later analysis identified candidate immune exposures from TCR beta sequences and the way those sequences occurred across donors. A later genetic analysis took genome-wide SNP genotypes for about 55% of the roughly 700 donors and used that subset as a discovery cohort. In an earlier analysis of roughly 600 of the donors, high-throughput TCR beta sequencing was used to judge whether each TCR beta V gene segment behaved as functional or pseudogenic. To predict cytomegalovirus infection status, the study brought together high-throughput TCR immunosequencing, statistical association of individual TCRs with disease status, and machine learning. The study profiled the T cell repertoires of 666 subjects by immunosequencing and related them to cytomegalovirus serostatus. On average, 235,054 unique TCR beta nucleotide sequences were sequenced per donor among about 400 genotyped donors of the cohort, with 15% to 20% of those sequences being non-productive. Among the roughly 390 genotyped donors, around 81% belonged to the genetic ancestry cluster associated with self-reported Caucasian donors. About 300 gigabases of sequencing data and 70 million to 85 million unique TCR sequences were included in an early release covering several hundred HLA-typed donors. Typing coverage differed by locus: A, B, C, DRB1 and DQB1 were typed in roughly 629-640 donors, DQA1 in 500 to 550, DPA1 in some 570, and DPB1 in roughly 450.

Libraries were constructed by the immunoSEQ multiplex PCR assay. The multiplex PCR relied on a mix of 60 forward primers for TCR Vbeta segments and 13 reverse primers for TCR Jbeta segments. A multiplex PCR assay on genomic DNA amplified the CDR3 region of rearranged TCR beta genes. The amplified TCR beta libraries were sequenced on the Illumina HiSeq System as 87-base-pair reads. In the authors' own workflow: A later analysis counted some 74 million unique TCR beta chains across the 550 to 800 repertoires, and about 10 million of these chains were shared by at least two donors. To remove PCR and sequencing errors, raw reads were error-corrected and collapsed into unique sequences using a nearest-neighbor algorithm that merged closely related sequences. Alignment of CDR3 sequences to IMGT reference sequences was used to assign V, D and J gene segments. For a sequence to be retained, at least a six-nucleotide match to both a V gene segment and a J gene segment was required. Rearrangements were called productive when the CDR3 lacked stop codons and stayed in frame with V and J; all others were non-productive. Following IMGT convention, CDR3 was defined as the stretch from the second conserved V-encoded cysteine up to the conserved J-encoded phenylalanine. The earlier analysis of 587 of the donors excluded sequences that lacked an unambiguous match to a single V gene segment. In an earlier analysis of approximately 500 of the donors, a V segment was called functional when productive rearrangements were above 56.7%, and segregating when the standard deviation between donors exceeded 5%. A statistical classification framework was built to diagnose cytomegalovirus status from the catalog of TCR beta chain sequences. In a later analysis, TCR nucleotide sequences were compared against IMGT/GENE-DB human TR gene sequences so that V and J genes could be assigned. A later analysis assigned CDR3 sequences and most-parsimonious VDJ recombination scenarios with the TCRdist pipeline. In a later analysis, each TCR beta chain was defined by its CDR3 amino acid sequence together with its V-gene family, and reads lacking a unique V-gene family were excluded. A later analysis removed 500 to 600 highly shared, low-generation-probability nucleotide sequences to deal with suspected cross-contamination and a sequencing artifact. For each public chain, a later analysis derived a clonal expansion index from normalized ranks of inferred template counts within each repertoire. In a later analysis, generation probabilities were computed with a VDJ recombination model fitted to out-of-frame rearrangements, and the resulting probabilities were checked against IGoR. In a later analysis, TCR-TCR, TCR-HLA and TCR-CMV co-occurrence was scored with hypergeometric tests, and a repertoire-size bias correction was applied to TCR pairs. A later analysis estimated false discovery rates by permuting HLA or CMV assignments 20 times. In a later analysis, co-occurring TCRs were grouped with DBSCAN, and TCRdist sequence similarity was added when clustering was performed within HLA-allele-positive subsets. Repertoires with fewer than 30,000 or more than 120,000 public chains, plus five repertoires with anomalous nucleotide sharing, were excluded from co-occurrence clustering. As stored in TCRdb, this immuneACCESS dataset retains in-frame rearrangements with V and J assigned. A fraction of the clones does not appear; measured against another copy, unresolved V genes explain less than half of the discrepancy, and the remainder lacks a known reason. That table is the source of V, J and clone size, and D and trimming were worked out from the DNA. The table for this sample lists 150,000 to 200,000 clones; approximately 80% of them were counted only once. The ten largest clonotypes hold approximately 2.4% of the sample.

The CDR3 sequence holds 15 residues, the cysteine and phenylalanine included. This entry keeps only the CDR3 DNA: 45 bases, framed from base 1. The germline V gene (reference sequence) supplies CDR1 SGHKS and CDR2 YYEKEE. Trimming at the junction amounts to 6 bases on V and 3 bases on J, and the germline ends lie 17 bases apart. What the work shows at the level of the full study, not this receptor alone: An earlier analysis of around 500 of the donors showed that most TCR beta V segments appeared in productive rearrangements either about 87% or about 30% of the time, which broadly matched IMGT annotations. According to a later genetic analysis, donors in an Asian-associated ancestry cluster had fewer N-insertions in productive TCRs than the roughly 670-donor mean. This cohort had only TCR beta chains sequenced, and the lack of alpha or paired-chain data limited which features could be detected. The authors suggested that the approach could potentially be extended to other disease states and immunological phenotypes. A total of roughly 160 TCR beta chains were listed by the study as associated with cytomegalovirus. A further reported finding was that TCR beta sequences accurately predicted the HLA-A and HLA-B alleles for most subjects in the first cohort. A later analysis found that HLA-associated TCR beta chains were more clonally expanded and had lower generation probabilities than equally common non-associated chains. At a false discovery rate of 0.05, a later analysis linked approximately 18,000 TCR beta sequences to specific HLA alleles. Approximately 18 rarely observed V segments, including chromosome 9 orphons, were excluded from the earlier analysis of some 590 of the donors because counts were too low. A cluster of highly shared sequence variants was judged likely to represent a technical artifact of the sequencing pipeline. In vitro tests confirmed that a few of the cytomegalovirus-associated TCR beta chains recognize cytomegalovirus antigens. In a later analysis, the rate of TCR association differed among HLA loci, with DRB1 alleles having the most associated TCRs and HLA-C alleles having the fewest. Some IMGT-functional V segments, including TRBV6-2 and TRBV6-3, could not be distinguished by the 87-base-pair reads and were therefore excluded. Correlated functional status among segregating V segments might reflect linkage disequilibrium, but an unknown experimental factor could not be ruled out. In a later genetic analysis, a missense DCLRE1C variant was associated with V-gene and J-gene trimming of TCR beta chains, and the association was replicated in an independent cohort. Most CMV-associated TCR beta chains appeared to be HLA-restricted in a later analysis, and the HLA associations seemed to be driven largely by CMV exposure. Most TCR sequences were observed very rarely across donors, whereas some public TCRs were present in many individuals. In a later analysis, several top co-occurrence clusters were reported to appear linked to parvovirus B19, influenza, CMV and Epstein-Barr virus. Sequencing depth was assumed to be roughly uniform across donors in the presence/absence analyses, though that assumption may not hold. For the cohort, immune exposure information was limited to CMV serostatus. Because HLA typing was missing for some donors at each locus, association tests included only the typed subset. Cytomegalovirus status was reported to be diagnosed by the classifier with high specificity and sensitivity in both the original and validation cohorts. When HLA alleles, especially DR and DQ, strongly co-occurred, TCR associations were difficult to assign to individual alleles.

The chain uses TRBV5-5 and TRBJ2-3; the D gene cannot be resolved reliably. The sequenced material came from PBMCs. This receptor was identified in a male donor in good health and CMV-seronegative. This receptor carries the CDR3 CASTLIPGRTDTQYF. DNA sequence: TGTGCCAGCACGCTCATCCCGGGTCGTACAGATACGCAGTATTTT.